The entry below describes one T cell receptor (beta chain). This clone is assessed as medium-sized (0.01 to 0.1%). Its antigen specificity is not known. No per-base quality is available; no much larger clone lies one base away. The CDR3 numbers 15 residues from cysteine through phenylalanine. Only the CDR3 DNA is retained, 45 bases long and in frame from the first base. Looking up the germline V gene yields CDR1 SNHLY and CDR2 FYNNEI. The germline ends are 12 bases apart after V is trimmed by 7 bases and J by 0 bases. The data stem from a study of long-term antiretroviral therapy in people with HIV (dated by TCRdb to 2021 to 2024). For the wider study: The earliest samples were collected roughly a decade before the 2015 WHO recommendation for immediate ART, at a time when ART was usually postponed until CD4 counts fell. This retrospective serial study examined whether starting ART and sustained HIV suppression were associated with changes in the composition and diversity of the TRB repertoire in peripheral blood. From some 33 adults with confirmed HIV infection, the cohort provided approximately 190 cryopreserved PBMC samples, gathered serially across a mean of roughly 6 years (range 1-12). Eleven of the 30 participants with HIV were female. Test extractions of a monoclonal T-cell line alongside approximately 34 polyclonal samples showed no cross-contamination during QIAcube processing. The research as a whole found: CDR3 length ranges in HIV repertoires were narrower than in controls, and network structure suggested an antigen-experienced repertoire with only a slight naive shift after ART. Inferences about post-ART repertoire changes were limited because no data were available on ART adherence, viral resistance or therapy changes. At every time point, the repertoire was dominated by expanded TRB clones first identified before ART initiation, although this dominance fluctuated and, in many PLHIV, declined after ART. ART initiation was associated with a significant increase in TRB diversity, but diversity stayed significantly below transplant donor controls even after long-term ART. Because cell numbers in pre-ART samples were limited, unsorted PBMC were profiled instead of sorted CD4+ and CD8+ T cells. The samples span the years 2004 to 2017, and the ART regimens used may be less effective than current regimens. Limited PBMC availability meant only the TCR beta chain was sequenced, without alpha chain pairing.

Participants were included only if at least one PBMC sample before ART initiation and at least two post-ART samples were available. All participants with HIV were treated in the United States of America. Before DNA extraction, cryopreserved samples of roughly 0.9-11 million PBMC were thawed and washed. At the time of the earliest PBMC sample for each participant with HIV, ages ranged from about 20 to 55 years. Each participant contributed PBMC samples from 1-4 timepoints before ART initiation and 2-8 timepoints after ART initiation, with a median of 7 samples. For every participant, serial HIV viral load, CD4+ T-cell count, ART history and demographic data were obtained. A Qiagen kit on a QIAcube was used to extract genomic DNA from unsorted PBMC, with samples processed in batches of 12. Sequencing of the TRB variable region was done with the immunoSEQ hsTCRB v3.0 assay at survey level resolution. The target sequencing depth for TRB was roughly 40,000-55,000 T-cell genomes per sample. An Illumina MiSeq with a v3 150-cycle kit was used to sequence the pooled TRB libraries. The authors processed their data as follows. Repertoire analysis was run in R within a reproducible Nextflow workflow that covered QC, data transformation and analysis. Custom analyses were implemented in LymphoSeq2, an R package for AIRR-Seq data exploration. A few samples that yielded fewer than 5000 total TRB sequences were excluded, so that 188 HIV repertoires were analyzed. Among the approximately 190 retained HIV repertoires, about 57 were collected before ART initiation and 120 to 140 after ART initiation. Each repertoire was downsampled to 5000 TRB nucleotide sequences, and summary statistics were averaged across 100 downsampling iterations. TRB sequences were retained for analysis only if CDR3 regions of at least seven amino acids were present. Diversity was measured with a Shannon entropy-derived clonality score and the Gini coefficient. Repertoire networks linked the top 5000 CDR3 amino acid sequences whenever two sequences differed by an edit distance of one. Antigen specificity groups and MHC restriction were predicted for TRB CDR3 amino acid sequences with GLIPH2. To flag known associations with CMV, EBV, HIV or tissue antigens, CDR3 amino acid sequences were compared against VDJdb and McPAS-TCR. Pre-ART, post-ART and control groups were compared with Wilcoxon signed-rank tests and Holm-Bonferroni correction. Entries here come from immuneACCESS through TCRdb and include only in-frame sequences with V and J called. Some clones fail to appear in such tables; in the studies checked, an unresolved V gene covers under half of the shortfall, and the cause of the remainder is unknown. Clone size and V and J calls were adopted from that table, with D and trimming inferred from the DNA. Counted in this sample were approximately 7,200 clones; 65% to 75% of them appeared once. Approximately 17% of the sample comes from the top ten.

The TCR comes from a middle-aged man with HIV. The specimen was unsorted PBMCs, collected approximately eleven months before starting antiretroviral therapy. The chain uses TRBV2 and TRBJ1-4; tentative D gene TRBD1, with 5 bases matching. The CDR3 in this case is CASTLGQATNEKLFF. The base sequence is TGTGCCAGCACCCTGGGGCAGGCAACTAATGAAAAACTGTTTTTT.